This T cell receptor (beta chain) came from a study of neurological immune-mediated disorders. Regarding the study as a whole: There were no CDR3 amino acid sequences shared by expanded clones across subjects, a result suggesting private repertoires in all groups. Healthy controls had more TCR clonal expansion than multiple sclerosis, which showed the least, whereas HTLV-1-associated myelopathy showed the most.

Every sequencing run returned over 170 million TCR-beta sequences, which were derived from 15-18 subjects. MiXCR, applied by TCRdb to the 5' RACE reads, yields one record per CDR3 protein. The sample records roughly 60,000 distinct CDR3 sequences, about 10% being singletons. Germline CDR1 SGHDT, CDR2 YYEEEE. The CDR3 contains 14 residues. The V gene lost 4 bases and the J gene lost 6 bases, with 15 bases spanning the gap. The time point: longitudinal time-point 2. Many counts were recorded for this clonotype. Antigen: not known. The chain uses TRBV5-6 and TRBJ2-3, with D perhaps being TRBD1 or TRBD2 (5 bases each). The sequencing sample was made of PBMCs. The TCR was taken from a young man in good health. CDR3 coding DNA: TGTGCCAGCAGCCCATACCTCGGGGCGGATACGCAGTATTTT. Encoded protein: CASSPYLGADTQYF.